The rows below give T cell receptor beta chains drawn from one sample of a study of blood T cells in healthy people across ages. Using its own MiXCR run on the 5' RACE reads, TCRdb lists one record per CDR3 protein. This table holds some 1.4 million distinct CDR3 sequences, about 43% found once. Material: blood. All receptors come from a woman younger than 30 in good health. The CDR3 runs from the conserved cysteine through the conserved F or W. A D gene is named only where the DNA matches it firmly. Not every row has a clone size; where given, it reads once, few, many or a size class.

.,TRBJ2-7,TRBV12-3/TRBV12-4,.,CASAGKGTLTASYEQYF,TGTGCCAGTGCTGGGAAGGGGACACTAACCGCCTCCTACGAGCAGTACTTC
TRBD2,TRBJ2-1,TRBV27,.,CASKRAGGSDEQFF,TGTGCCAGCAAGCGGGCGGGGGGGAGTGATGAGCAGTTCTTC
TRBD1,TRBJ1-1,TRBV25-1,.,CASRPRDRDNTEAFF,TGTGCCAGCAGGCCCCGGGACAGAGATAACACTGAAGCTTTCTTT
.,TRBJ1-5,TRBV20-1,few,CSASRGNQPQHF,TGCAGTGCTAGCCGGGGCAATCAGCCCCAGCATTTT
TRBD1,TRBJ2-7,TRBV27,.,CASSQYSYPGTAYEQYF,TGTGCCAGCAGCCAGTATTCTTACCCCGGGACAGCCTACGAGCAGTACTTC
TRBD2,TRBJ2-1,TRBV20-1,.,CSARGLAGGGNEQFF,TGCAGTGCTAGGGGACTAGCGGGAGGAGGCAATGAGCAGTTCTTC
.,TRBJ2-1,TRBV12-3/TRBV12-4,.,CASSLEGASRDEQFF,TGTGCCAGCAGTTTGGAGGGGGCTTCTAGAGATGAGCAGTTCTTC
TRBD2,TRBJ2-5,TRBV10-3,.,CAIRGARGLAGEETQYF,TGTGCCATCCGTGGGGCCAGAGGACTAGCGGGGGAAGAGACCCAGTACTTC
.,TRBJ2-4,TRBV24-1,few,CATSDPSGGDHIQYF,TGTGCCACCAGTGATCCCTCGGGGGGCGATCACATTCAGTACTTC
.,TRBJ2-2,TRBV7-9,.,CASSSFDYFRTKQTGELFF,TGTGCCAGCAGCTCGTTCGACTACTTCAGGACTAAACAGACCGGGGAGCTGTTTTTT
TRBD1,TRBJ2-5,TRBV2,.,CASSGTGRSITYF,TGTGCCAGCAGTGGGACAGGGAGATCCATCACGTACTTC
TRBD2,TRBJ2-1,TRBV30,few,CAWSVDGRGYNEQFF,TGTGCCTGGAGTGTTGACGGGAGGGGATACAATGAGCAGTTCTTC
TRBD1,TRBJ1-1,TRBV25-1,few,CASGTGTNTEAFF,TGTGCCAGCGGGACAGGGACAAACACTGAAGCTTTCTTT
TRBD2,TRBJ2-3,TRBV7-9,.,CTSSTLAGGKDTQYF,TGTACCAGCAGCACACTAGCGGGAGGTAAAGATACGCAGTATTTT
.,TRBJ2-7,TRBV13,.,CASSLYSAGIYEQYF,TGTGCCAGCAGCTTATACTCTGCGGGAATCTACGAGCAGTACTTC
.,TRBJ2-7,TRBV20-1,.,CSAGGPIGYEQYF,TGCAGTGCCGGCGGCCCTATTGGCTACGAGCAGTACTTC
TRBD1,TRBJ1-2,TRBV30,.,CAWSRDGTDNYGYTF,TGTGCCTGGAGCCGCGACGGGACAGATAACTATGGCTACACCTTC
.,TRBJ2-1,TRBV20-1,.,CSARGGGGGGSYNEQFF,TGCAGTGCTAGAGGGGGGGGCGGGGGCGGTTCCTACAATGAGCAGTTCTTC
.,TRBJ2-5,TRBV7-6,few,CANEETQYF,TGTGCCAATGAAGAGACCCAGTACTTC
.,TRBJ1-5,TRBV27,.,CASSFRAQPQHF,TGTGCCAGCAGTTTTCGAGCTCAGCCCCAGCATTTT
TRBD2,TRBJ2-3,TRBV9,.,CANSPQWAGGPARDTQYF,TGTGCCAACAGCCCACAGTGGGCGGGGGGACCCGCACGAGATACGCAGTATTTT
TRBD1,TRBJ2-3,TRBV14,.,CASSHHRGFTDTQYF,TGTGCCAGCAGCCATCACAGGGGGTTCACAGATACGCAGTATTTT
.,TRBJ2-1,TRBV29-1,.,CSVEQGLSSYNEQFF,TGCAGCGTTGAACAAGGCCTTAGCTCCTACAATGAGCAGTTCTTC
.,TRBJ2-7,TRBV5-1,.,CASSASRWYF,TGCGCCAGCAGTGCTTCGCGATGGTACTTC
TRBD1,TRBJ2-7,TRBV20-1,few,CSARDLTGGDYEQYF,TGCAGTGCTAGAGATTTGACAGGGGGTGACTACGAGCAGTACTTC
TRBD1,TRBJ1-2,TRBV6-6,few,CASSPSGTGHNYGYTF,TGTGCCAGCAGCCCTTCCGGGACAGGGCATAACTATGGCTACACCTTC